This TCR beta chain was found in a study of PD-1 blockade in classical Hodgkin lymphoma. Each and every patient relapsed after autologous stem cell transplantation, and patients got differing brentuximab vedotin exposure. The assay was immunoSEQ multiplex PCR, and TCRdb's table has in-frame clones only and misses some. The sample consists of roughly 28,000 clones, about 78% of them appearing once. The sequence was collected from a human donor with classical Hodgkin lymphoma. The sample here was peripheral blood mononuclear cells (PBMCs), taken before the second cycle of nivolumab.

This chain's CDR3 is CASSVEGGAGGNNEQFF. DNA for the CDR3: TGTGCCAGCAGCGTAGAAGGTGGAGCAGGGGGGAATAATGAGCAGTTCTTC. The chain links TRBV9 to TRBJ2-1, with D possibly TRBD1 on 7 matching bases. CDR1 and CDR2 (germline): SGDLS, YYNGEE. V was trimmed by 0 bases and J by 7 bases, leaving 20 bases between them. The CDR3 is 17 amino acids.